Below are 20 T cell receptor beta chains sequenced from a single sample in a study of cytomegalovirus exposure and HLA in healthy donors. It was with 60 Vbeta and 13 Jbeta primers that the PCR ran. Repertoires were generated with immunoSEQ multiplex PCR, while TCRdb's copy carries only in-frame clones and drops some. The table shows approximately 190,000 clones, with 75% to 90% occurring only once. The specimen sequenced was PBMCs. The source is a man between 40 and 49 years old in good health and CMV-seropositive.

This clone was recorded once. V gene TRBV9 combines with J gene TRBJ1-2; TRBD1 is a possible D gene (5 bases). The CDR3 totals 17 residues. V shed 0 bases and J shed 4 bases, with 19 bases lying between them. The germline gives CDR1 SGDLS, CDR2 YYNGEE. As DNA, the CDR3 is TGTGCCAGCAGCGTAGTGCCGGACACCTTGGAGGGCTATGGCTACACCTTC. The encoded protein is CASSVVPDTLEGYGYTF.

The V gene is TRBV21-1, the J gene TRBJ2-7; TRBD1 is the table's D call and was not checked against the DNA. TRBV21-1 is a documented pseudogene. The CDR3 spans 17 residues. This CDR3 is CASSSSRTGESSYEQYF. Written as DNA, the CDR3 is TGTGCCAGCAGCAGTTCCCGGACAGGGGAAAGCTCCTACGAGCAGTACTTC.

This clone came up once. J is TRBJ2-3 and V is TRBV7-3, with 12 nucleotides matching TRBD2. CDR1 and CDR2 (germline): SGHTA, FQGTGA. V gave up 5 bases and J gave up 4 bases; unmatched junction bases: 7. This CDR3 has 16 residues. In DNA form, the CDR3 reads TGTGCCAGCAGCCCTCTAGCGGGGGGGCCCGCAGATACGCAGTATTTT. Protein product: CASSPLAGGPADTQYF.

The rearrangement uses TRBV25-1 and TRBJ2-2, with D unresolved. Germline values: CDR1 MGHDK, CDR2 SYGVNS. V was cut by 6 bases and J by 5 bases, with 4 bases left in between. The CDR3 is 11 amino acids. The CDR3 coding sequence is TGTGCCAGCAGCAATACCGGGGAGCTGTTTTTT. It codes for CASSNTGELFF.

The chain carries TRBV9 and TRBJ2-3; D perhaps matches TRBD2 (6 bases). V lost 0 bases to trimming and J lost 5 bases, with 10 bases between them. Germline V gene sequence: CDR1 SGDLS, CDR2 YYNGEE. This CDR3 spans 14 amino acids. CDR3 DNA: TGTGCCAGCAGCGTAGAGGGACTTGAAGATACGCAGTATTTT. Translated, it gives CASSVEGLEDTQYF.

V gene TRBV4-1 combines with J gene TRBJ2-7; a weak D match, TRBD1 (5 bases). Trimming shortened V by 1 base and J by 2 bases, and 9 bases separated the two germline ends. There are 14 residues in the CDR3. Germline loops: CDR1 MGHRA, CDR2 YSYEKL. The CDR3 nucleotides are TGCGCCAGCAGCCAAGTTCCAGGGCCCTACGAGCAGTACTTC. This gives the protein CASSQVPGPYEQYF.

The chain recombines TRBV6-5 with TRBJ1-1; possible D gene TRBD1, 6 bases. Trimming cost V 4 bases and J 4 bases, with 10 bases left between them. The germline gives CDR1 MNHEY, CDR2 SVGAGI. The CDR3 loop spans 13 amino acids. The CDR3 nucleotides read TGTGCCAGCAGTTTCCGAGGGGGCACTGAAGCTTTCTTT. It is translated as CASSFRGGTEAFF.

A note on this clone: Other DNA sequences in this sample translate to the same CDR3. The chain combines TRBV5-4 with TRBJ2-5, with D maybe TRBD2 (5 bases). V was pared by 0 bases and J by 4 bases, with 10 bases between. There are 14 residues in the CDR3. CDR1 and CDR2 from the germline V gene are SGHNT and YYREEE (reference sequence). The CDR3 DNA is TGTGCCAGCAGCTTGGAACGAGGAGGAGAGACCCAGTACTTC. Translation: CASSLERGGETQYF.

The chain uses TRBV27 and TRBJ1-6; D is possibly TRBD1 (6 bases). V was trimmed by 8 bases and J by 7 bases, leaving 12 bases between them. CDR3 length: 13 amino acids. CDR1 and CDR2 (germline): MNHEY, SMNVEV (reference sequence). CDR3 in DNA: TGTGCCAGCCAATTTACAGGGAATTCACCCCTCCACTTT. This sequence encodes CASQFTGNSPLHF.

CDR3 DNA sequence: TGTGCCAGCAGCGATCGGGCGGGGGGCCCCGGGCAGTACTTC. It specifies CASSDRAGGPGQYF. The V call is TRBV21-1, the J call TRBJ2-5; the DNA was not compared with TRBD2, the D call given in the table. TRBV21-1 counts as a pseudogene. The CDR3 is 14 residues long.

The CDR3 DNA reads TGTGCCAGCAGCTTGGGGACGAGGCAGGGTCCCTACGAGCAGTACTTC. This sequence encodes CASSLGTRQGPYEQYF. The chain has TRBV5-5 and TRBJ2-7, with D maybe TRBD1 (5 bases). CDR3 size: 16 residues. Germline V gene data show CDR1 as SGHKS and CDR2 as YYEKEE (reference sequence). The V end was cut by 0 bases, the J end by 2 bases, with 15 bases between.

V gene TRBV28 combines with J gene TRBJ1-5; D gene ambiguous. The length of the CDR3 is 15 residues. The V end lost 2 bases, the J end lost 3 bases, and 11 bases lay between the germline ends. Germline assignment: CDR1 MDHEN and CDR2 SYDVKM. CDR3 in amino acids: CASSLVGLANQPQHF. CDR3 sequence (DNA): TGTGCCAGCAGTTTAGTTGGTTTAGCCAATCAGCCCCAGCATTTT.

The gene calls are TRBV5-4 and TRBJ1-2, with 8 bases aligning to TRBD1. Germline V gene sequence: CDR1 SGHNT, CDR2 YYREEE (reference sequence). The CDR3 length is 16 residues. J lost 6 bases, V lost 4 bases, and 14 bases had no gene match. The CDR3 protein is CASSPDRVRFAHGYTF. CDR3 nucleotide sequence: TGTGCCAGCAGCCCGGACAGGGTACGCTTCGCCCATGGCTACACCTTC.

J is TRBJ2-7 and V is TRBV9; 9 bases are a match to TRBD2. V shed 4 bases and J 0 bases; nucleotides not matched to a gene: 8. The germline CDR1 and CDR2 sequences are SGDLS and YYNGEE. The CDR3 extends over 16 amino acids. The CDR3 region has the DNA TGTGCCAGCAGCCCCTATGGCGGGGGGGCCTCCTACGAGCAGTACTTC. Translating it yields CASSPYGGGASYEQYF.

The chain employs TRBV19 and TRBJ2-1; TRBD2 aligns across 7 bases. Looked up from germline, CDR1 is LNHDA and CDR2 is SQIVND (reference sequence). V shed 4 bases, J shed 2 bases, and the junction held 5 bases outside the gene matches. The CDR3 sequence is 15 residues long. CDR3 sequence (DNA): TGTGCCAGTAGTACCGGGACTATCACCTACAATGAGCAGTTCTTC. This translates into CASSTGTITYNEQFF.

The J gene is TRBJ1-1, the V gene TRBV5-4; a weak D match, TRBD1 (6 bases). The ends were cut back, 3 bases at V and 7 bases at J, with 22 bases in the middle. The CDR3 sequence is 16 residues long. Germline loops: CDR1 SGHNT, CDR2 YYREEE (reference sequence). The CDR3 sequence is CASSSKGGVLVGEAFF. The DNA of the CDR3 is TGTGCCAGCAGCTCCAAAGGGGGGGTTTTAGTTGGTGAAGCTTTCTTT.

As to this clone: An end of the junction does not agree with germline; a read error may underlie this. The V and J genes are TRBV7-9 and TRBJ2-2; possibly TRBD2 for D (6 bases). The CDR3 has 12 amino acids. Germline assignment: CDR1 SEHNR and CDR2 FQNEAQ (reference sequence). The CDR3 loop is CSSLGGTGELFF. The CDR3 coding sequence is TGTTCCAGCTTGGGGGGAACCGGGGAGCTGTTTTTT.

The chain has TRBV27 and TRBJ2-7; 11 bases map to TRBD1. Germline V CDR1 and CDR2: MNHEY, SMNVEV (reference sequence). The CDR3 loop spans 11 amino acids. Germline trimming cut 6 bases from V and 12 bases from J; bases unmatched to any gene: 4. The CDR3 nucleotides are TGTGCCAGCAGAGGACAGGGGGCTAGGTACTTC. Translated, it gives CASRGQGARYF.

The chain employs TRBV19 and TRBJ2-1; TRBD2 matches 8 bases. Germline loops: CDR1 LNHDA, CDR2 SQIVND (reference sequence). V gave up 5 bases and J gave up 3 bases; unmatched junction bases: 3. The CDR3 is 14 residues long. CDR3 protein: CASSAGGRYNEQFF. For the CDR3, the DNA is TGTGCCAGTAGTGCGGGGGGCCGCTACAATGAGCAGTTCTTC.

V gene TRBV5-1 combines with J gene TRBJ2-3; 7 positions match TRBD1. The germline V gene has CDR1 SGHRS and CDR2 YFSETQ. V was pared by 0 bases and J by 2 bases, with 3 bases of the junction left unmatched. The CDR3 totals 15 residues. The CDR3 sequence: CASSLDRGATDTQYF. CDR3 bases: TGCGCCAGCAGCTTGGACAGGGGAGCCACAGATACGCAGTATTTT.